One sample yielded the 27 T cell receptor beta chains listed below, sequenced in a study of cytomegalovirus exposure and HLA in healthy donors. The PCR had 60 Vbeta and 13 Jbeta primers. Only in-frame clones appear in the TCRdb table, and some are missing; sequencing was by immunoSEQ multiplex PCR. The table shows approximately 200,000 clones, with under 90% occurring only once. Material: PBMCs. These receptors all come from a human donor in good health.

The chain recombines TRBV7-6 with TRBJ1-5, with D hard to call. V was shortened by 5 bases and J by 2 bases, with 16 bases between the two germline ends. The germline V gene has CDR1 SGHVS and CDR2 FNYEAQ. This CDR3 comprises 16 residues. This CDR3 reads CASSIYSGPGNQPQHF. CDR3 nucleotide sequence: TGTGCCAGCAGCATTTACAGCGGACCGGGCAATCAGCCCCAGCATTTT. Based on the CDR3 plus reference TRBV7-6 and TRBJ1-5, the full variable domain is GAGVSQSPRYKVTKRGQDVALRCDPISGHVSLYWYRQALGQGPEFLTYFNYEAQQDKSGLPNDRFSAERPEGSISTLTIQRTEQRDSAMYRCASSIYSGPGNQPQHFGDGTRLSIL.

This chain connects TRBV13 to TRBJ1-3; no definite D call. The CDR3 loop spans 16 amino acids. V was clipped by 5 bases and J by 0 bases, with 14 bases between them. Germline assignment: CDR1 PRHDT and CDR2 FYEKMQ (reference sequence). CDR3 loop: CASSVNREYSGNTIYF. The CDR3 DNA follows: TGTGCCAGCAGCGTGAATCGGGAGTACTCTGGAAACACCATATATTTT. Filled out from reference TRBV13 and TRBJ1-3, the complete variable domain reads AAGVIQSPRHLIKEKRETATLKCYPIPRHDTVYWYQQGPGQDPQFLISFYEKMQSDKGSIPDRFSAQQFSDYHSELNMSSLELGDSALYFCASSVNREYSGNTIYFGEGSWLTVV.

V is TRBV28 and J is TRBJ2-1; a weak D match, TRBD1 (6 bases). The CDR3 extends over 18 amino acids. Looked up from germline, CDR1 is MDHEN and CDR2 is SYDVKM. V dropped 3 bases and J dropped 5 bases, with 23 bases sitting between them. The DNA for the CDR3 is TGTGCCAGCAGTTTTTTATCTTGGCCCACAGGGTCGGACAATGAGCAGTTCTTC. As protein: CASSFLSWPTGSDNEQFF.

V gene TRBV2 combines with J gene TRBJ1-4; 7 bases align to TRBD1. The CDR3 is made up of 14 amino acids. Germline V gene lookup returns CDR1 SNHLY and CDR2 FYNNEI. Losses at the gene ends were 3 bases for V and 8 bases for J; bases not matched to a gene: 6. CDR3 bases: TGTGCCAGCAGTGACAGGGGGGCGGGGGAAAAACTGTTTTTT. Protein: CASSDRGAGEKLFF.

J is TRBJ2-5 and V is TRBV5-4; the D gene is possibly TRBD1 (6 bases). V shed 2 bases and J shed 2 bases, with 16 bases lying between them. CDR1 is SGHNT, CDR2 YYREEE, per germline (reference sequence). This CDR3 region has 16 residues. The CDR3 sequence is CASSLPGQYSQETQYF. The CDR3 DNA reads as TGTGCCAGCAGCTTACCCGGACAGTATTCGCAAGAGACCCAGTACTTC.

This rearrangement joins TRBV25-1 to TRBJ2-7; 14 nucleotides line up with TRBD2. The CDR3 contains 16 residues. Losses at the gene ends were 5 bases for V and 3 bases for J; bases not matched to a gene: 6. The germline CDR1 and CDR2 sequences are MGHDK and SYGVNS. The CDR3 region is CASSTGLAGAVYEQYF. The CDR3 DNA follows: TGTGCCAGCAGTACGGGACTAGCGGGAGCGGTCTACGAGCAGTACTTC.

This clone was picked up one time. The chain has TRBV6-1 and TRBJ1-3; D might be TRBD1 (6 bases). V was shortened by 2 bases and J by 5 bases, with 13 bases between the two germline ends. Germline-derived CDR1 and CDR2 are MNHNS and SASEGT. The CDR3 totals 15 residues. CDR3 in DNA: TGTGCCAGCAGTGAATACAGGGATGACAGAAACACCATATATTTT. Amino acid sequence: CASSEYRDDRNTIYF.

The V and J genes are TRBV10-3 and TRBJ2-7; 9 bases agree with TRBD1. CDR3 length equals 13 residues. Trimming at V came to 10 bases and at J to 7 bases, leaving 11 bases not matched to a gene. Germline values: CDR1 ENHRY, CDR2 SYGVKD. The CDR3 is CATKPRQGGEQYF. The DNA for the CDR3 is TGTGCCACCAAGCCGCGACAGGGGGGAGAGCAGTACTTC.

CDR3: CASGPPYRVYEQYF. The CDR3 DNA follows: TGTGCCAGTGGCCCCCCCTACAGGGTCTACGAGCAGTACTTC. The chain recombines TRBV19 with TRBJ2-7, with a tentative D call TRBD1 (6 bases). Germline V gives CDR1 LNHDA, CDR2 SQIVND (reference sequence). V was trimmed by 8 bases and J by 3 bases, leaving 17 bases between them. This CDR3 comprises 14 residues.

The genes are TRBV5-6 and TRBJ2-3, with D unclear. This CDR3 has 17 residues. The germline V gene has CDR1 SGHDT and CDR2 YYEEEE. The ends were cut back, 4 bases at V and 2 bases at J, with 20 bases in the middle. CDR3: CASSLYLDGAYTDTQYF. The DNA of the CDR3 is TGTGCCAGCAGCCTATATCTCGACGGAGCCTACACAGATACGCAGTATTTT.

This CDR3 is CASSLDKSSYEQYF. The CDR3 coding sequence is TGCGCCAGCAGCCTCGACAAGAGCTCCTACGAGCAGTACTTC. The rearrangement links TRBV5-1 to TRBJ2-7; D is unclear. V shed 4 bases and J shed 0 bases, with 11 bases lying between them. Germline V CDR1 and CDR2: SGHRS, YFSETQ. This CDR3 region has 14 residues. The whole variable domain, filled in from reference TRBV5-1 and TRBJ2-7, reads KAGVTQTPRYLIKTRGQQVTLSCSPISGHRSVSWYQQTPGQGLQFLFEYFSETQRNKGNFPGRFSGRQFSNSRSEMNVSTLELGDSALYLCASSLDKSSYEQYFGPGTRLTVT.

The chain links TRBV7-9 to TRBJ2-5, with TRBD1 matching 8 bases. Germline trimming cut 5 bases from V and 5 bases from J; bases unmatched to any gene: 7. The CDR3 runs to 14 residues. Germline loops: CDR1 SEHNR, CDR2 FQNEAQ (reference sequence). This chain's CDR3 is CASSTRQGSETQYF. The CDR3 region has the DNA TGTGCCAGCAGCACTAGACAGGGGAGTGAGACCCAGTACTTC.

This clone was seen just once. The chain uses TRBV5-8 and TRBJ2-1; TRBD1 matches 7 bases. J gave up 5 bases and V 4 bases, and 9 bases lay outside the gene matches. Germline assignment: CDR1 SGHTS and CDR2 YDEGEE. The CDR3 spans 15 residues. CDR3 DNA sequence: TGTGCCAGCAGCCCCGGGACAGCTGTAGACAATGAGCAGTTCTTC. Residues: CASSPGTAVDNEQFF.

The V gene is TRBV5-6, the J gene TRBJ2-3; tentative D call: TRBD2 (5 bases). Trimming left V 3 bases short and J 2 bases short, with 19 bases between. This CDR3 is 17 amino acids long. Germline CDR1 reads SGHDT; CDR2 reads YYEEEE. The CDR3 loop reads CASSSRGGGYFTDTQYF. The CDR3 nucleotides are TGTGCCAGCAGCTCCCGGGGTGGCGGCTACTTCACAGATACGCAGTATTTT.

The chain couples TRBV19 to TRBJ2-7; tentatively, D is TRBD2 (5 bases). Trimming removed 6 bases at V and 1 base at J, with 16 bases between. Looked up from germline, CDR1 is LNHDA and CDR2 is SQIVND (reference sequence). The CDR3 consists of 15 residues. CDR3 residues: CASSPTALASYEQYF. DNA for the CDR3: TGTGCCAGTAGCCCGACCGCCCTAGCTTCCTACGAGCAGTACTTC.

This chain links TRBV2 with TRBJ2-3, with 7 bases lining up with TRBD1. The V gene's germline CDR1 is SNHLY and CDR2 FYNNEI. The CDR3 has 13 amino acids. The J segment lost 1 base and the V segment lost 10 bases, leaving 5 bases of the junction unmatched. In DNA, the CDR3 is TGTGCCATCCGAACAGGGGGCACAGATACGCAGTATTTT. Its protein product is CAIRTGGTDTQYF.

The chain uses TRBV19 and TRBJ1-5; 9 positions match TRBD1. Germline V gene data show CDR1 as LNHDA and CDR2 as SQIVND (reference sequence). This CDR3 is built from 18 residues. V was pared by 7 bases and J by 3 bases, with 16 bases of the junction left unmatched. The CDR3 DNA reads TGTGCCAGTACTCGGCTGATCAGGACAGGGGCTCCCAATCAGCCCCAGCATTTT. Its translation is CASTRLIRTGAPNQPQHF.

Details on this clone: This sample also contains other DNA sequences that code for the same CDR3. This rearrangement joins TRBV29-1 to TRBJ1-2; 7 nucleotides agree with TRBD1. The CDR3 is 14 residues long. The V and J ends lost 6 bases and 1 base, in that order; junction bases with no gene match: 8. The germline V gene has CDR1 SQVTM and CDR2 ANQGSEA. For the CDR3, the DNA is TGCAGCGTCGAGGGAAGGGGGCGTAACTATGGCTACACCTTC. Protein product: CSVEGRGRNYGYTF.

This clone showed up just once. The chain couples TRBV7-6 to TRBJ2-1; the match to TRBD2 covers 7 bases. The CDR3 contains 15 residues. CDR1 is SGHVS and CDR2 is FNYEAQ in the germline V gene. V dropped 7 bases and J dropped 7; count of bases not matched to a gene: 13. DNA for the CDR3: TGTGCCAGCAAGGCGGGACTACAACCCGATAATGAGCAGTTCTTC. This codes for CASKAGLQPDNEQFF.

CDR3 loop: CASSLARTGEGYEQYF. The DNA for the CDR3 is TGTGCCAGCAGCTTAGCGAGGACAGGGGAGGGCTACGAGCAGTACTTC. The chain couples TRBV11-1 to TRBJ2-7; 9 bases line up with TRBD1. V shed 0 bases, J shed 3 bases, and the junction held 6 bases outside the gene matches. The CDR3 is made up of 16 amino acids. CDR1 and CDR2 (germline): SGHAT, FQDESV (reference sequence).

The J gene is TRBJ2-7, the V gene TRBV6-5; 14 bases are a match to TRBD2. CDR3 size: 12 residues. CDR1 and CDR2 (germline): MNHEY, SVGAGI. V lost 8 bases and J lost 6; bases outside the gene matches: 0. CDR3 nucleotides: TGTGCCAGCGGACTAGCGGGAGGCGAGCAGTACTTC. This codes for CASGLAGGEQYF.

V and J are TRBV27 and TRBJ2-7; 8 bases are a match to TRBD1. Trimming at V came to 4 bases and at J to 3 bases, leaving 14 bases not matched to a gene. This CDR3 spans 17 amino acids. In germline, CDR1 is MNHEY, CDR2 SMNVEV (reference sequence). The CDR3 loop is CASSSTRTGRRDYEQYF. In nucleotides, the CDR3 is TGTGCCAGCAGTTCCACTCGGACAGGGAGGAGAGACTACGAGCAGTACTTC.

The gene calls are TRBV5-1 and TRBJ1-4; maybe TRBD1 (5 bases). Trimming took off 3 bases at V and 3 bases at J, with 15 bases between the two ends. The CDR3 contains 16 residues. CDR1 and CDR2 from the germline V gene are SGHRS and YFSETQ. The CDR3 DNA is TGCGCCAGCAGCTCAACTGGATGGGGGGCTAATGAAAAACTGTTTTTT. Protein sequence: CASSSTGWGANEKLFF.

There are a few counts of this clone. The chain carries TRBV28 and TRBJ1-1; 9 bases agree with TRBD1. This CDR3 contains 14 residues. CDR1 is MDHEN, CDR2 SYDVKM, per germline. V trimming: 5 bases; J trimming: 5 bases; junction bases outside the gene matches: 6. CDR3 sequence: CASSPATGGTEAFF. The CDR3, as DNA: TGTGCCAGCAGTCCCGCGACAGGGGGAACTGAAGCTTTCTTT.

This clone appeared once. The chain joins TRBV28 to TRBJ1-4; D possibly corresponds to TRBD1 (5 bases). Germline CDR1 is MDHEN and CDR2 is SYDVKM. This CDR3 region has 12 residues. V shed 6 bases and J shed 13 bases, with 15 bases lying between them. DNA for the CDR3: TGTGCCAGCAGGACAGACTTCGGTTCACTGTTTTTT. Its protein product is CASRTDFGSLFF.

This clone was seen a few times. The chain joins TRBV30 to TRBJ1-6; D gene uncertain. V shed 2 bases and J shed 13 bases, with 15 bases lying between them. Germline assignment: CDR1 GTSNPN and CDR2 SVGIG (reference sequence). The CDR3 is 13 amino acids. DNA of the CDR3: TGTGCCTGGAGTCCATCTAGGGAGATCCCCCTCCACTTT. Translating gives CAWSPSREIPLHF.

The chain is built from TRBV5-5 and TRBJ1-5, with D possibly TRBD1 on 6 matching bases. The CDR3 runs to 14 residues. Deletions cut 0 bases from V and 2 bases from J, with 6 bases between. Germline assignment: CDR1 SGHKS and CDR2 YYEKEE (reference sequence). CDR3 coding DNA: TGTGCCAGCAGCTTGGCAGGGGGCAATCAGCCCCAGCATTTT. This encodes CASSLAGGNQPQHF.